These T cell receptor beta chains were read from a single sample in a study of blood T cell repertoires in COVID-19. Sequencing was performed with immunoSEQ multiplex PCR; in TCRdb, only in-frame clones are kept and a portion is missing. The table shows about 140,000 clones, with nearly 90% occurring only once. The sample consisted of peripheral blood. The receptors come from a man in his 70s with acute or convalescent COVID-19. Both conserved end residues are part of each CDR3. A D gene is named only where the DNA matches it firmly. Not every row has a clone size; where given, it reads once, few, many or a size class.

j_gene: TRBJ1-1
v_gene: TRBV3-1/TRBV3-2
d_gene: -
abundance: -
CDR3nt: TGTGCCAGCAGCCCTGGGGGGGGCAGCATGAACACTGAAGCTTTCTTT
CDR3aa: CASSPGGGSMNTEAFF

j_gene: TRBJ2-5
v_gene: TRBV20-1
d_gene: -
abundance: -
CDR3nt: TGCAGTGCTAGTCCGGACAGTCTCCAAGAGACCCAGTACTTC
CDR3aa: CSASPDSLQETQYF

j_gene: TRBJ1-5
v_gene: TRBV3-1/TRBV3-2
d_gene: TRBD1
abundance: -
CDR3nt: TGTGCCAGCAGCCAGGGACAGGGGCCTCAGCCCCAGCATTTT
CDR3aa: CASSQGQGPQPQHF

j_gene: TRBJ2-4
v_gene: TRBV13
d_gene: -
abundance: -
CDR3nt: TGTGCCAGCAGCCAAGGGCGGGACAAAAACATTCAGTACTTC
CDR3aa: CASSQGRDKNIQYF

j_gene: TRBJ1-2
v_gene: TRBV5-4
d_gene: -
abundance: few
CDR3nt: TGTGCCAGCAGCTTGGAGGGGGGGCGGAACTATGGCTACACCTTC
CDR3aa: CASSLEGGRNYGYTF

j_gene: TRBJ1-4
v_gene: TRBV9
d_gene: -
abundance: -
CDR3nt: TGTGCCAGCAGCGCCCGTCCGGTTGCAACTAATGAAAAACTGTTTTTT
CDR3aa: CASSARPVATNEKLFF

j_gene: TRBJ2-1
v_gene: TRBV29-1
d_gene: -
abundance: once
CDR3nt: TGCAGCGTGGGGGGCGGGAGAGGAGGAAATGAGCAGTTCTTC
CDR3aa: CSVGGGRGGNEQFF

j_gene: TRBJ1-5
v_gene: TRBV28
d_gene: -
abundance: -
CDR3nt: TGTGCCAGCACTTCCAAACCGGGACACAGCAATCAGCCCCAGCATTTT
CDR3aa: CASTSKPGHSNQPQHF

j_gene: TRBJ2-5
v_gene: TRBV5-1
d_gene: -
abundance: -
CDR3nt: TGCGCCAGCAGCCCCCGGACAGACCAAGAGACCCAGTACTTC
CDR3aa: CASSPRTDQETQYF

j_gene: TRBJ1-5
v_gene: TRBV5-1
d_gene: TRBD1
abundance: -
CDR3nt: TGCGCCAGCAGCTGGGCAGGGGGAGGTCAGCCCCAGCATTTT
CDR3aa: CASSWAGGGQPQHF

j_gene: TRBJ1-5
v_gene: TRBV28
d_gene: -
abundance: -
CDR3nt: TGTGCCAGCAGTTTATCACCACAGTGGAATCAGCCCCAGCATTTT
CDR3aa: CASSLSPQWNQPQHF

j_gene: TRBJ2-2
v_gene: TRBV4-2
d_gene: TRBD1
abundance: once
CDR3nt: TGTGCCAGCAGCCAAGAAGGGACAGGAGGACCCGGGGAGCTGTTTTTT
CDR3aa: CASSQEGTGGPGELFF

j_gene: TRBJ1-2
v_gene: TRBV12-3/TRBV12-4
d_gene: -
abundance: -
CDR3nt: TGTGCCAGCAGTTTAGGGACAGAGGATGGCTACACCTTC
CDR3aa: CASSLGTEDGYTF

j_gene: TRBJ2-7
v_gene: TRBV6-6
d_gene: -
abundance: -
CDR3nt: TGTGCCAGCAGCCGGCTAGGAAGCCTTTTGAATTACGAGCAGTACTTC
CDR3aa: CASSRLGSLLNYEQYF

j_gene: TRBJ2-7
v_gene: TRBV2
d_gene: TRBD2
abundance: -
CDR3nt: TGTGCCAGCCAACCGGGAGGGTACTACGAGCAGTACTTC
CDR3aa: CASQPGGYYEQYF

j_gene: TRBJ1-3
v_gene: TRBV10-2
d_gene: -
abundance: -
CDR3nt: TGCGCCAGGGGAAGGGGGAGAAGGGGTTCTGGAAACACCATATATTTT
CDR3aa: CARGRGRRGSGNTIYF

j_gene: TRBJ2-7
v_gene: TRBV28
d_gene: TRBD1
abundance: -
CDR3nt: TGTGCCAGCAGTTCCCCAAAGTGGACAGGGCTAAGGGAGCAGTACTTC
CDR3aa: CASSSPKWTGLREQYF

j_gene: TRBJ2-3
v_gene: TRBV29-1
d_gene: TRBD1
abundance: once
CDR3nt: TGCAGCGTTGCCCTGACAGGGGCTAGCACAGATACGCAGTATTTT
CDR3aa: CSVALTGASTDTQYF

j_gene: TRBJ2-6
v_gene: TRBV27
d_gene: TRBD1
abundance: -
CDR3nt: TGTGCCAGCAGCCCGGGACAGGGACGGGCTGGGGCCAACGTCCTGACTTTC
CDR3aa: CASSPGQGRAGANVLTF

j_gene: TRBJ1-5
v_gene: TRBV5-1
d_gene: -
abundance: once
CDR3nt: TGCGCCAGCAGCTTGGACTCGGATCAGCCCCAGCATTTT
CDR3aa: CASSLDSDQPQHF

j_gene: TRBJ2-5
v_gene: TRBV9
d_gene: -
abundance: -
CDR3nt: TGTGCCAGCAGCGTAGCGCCCCAGGGGTCAGGAGAGACCCAGTACTTC
CDR3aa: CASSVAPQGSGETQYF

j_gene: TRBJ1-1
v_gene: TRBV2
d_gene: -
abundance: -
CDR3nt: TGTGCCAGCCGCGGGACGGTAAACACTGAAGCTTTCTTT
CDR3aa: CASRGTVNTEAFF

j_gene: TRBJ2-1
v_gene: TRBV28
d_gene: -
abundance: once
CDR3nt: TGTGCCAGCAGTAGTCCAGGGTCTCGCCGCTACAATGAGCAGTTCTTC
CDR3aa: CASSSPGSRRYNEQFF

j_gene: TRBJ2-1
v_gene: TRBV6-5
d_gene: TRBD2
abundance: -
CDR3nt: TGTGCCAGCAGTTTGGCGGGAGGTGGGGCATTCAATGAGCAGTTCTTC
CDR3aa: CASSLAGGGAFNEQFF

j_gene: TRBJ1-6
v_gene: TRBV14
d_gene: -
abundance: -
CDR3nt: TGTGCCAGCAGCCTCCTTACCCAGGGGTCACCCCTCCACTTT
CDR3aa: CASSLLTQGSPLHF

j_gene: TRBJ1-3
v_gene: TRBV6-1
d_gene: -
abundance: -
CDR3nt: TGTGCCAGCAGTGAAGACACGAATCCGGGGTGGGGAAACACCATATATTTT
CDR3aa: CASSEDTNPGWGNTIYF

j_gene: TRBJ2-3
v_gene: TRBV4-2
d_gene: -
abundance: -
CDR3nt: TGTGCCAGCAGCTCCTGGTGGCAGGCCCCCACAGATACGCAGTATTTT
CDR3aa: CASSSWWQAPTDTQYF

j_gene: TRBJ2-3
v_gene: TRBV27
d_gene: -
abundance: once
CDR3nt: TGTGCCAGCAGTCCGAGCACAGATACGCAGTATTTT
CDR3aa: CASSPSTDTQYF

j_gene: TRBJ2-6
v_gene: TRBV6-5
d_gene: TRBD1
abundance: -
CDR3nt: TGTGCCAGCAGCGCCACAGGGGCCGGGGCCAACGTCCTGACTTTC
CDR3aa: CASSATGAGANVLTF

j_gene: TRBJ2-7
v_gene: TRBV10-3
d_gene: -
abundance: -
CDR3nt: TGTGCCATCAGTGACTACCCAAACTACGAGCAGTACTTC
CDR3aa: CAISDYPNYEQYF

j_gene: TRBJ2-7
v_gene: TRBV27
d_gene: TRBD2
abundance: -
CDR3nt: TGTGCCAGCAGGCTGGGGCGGGGGAGCTCCTACGAGCAGTACTTC
CDR3aa: CASRLGRGSSYEQYF

j_gene: TRBJ2-1
v_gene: TRBV27
d_gene: TRBD1
abundance: once
CDR3nt: TGTGCCAGCAGTTTAGGGGACAGGCTTTACAATGAGCAGTTCTTC
CDR3aa: CASSLGDRLYNEQFF

j_gene: TRBJ2-5
v_gene: TRBV12-3/TRBV12-4
d_gene: TRBD1
abundance: -
CDR3nt: TGTGCCAGCAGGCAGGGGGCCCAAGAGACCCAGTACTTC
CDR3aa: CASRQGAQETQYF

j_gene: TRBJ2-1
v_gene: TRBV5-1
d_gene: -
abundance: -
CDR3nt: TGCGCCAGCAGCTTTGGGACTCTTGGCTCCTACAATGAGCAGTTCTTC
CDR3aa: CASSFGTLGSYNEQFF

j_gene: TRBJ2-7
v_gene: TRBV3-1/TRBV3-2
d_gene: TRBD2
abundance: -
CDR3nt: TGTGCCAGCAGCCAAGGGGGAGGGGTCGAGAAGCAGTACTTC
CDR3aa: CASSQGGGVEKQYF

j_gene: TRBJ2-4
v_gene: TRBV19
d_gene: -
abundance: once
CDR3nt: TGTGCCAGTAGTATAAACAGGCTCCCCGCCAAAAACATTCAGTACTTC
CDR3aa: CASSINRLPAKNIQYF

j_gene: TRBJ1-2
v_gene: TRBV6-6
d_gene: -
abundance: -
CDR3nt: TGTGCCAGCAGTGCGACAGACTATGGCTACACCTTC
CDR3aa: CASSATDYGYTF

j_gene: TRBJ1-1
v_gene: TRBV21-1
d_gene: -
abundance: -
CDR3nt: TGTGCCAGCAGCAACGAAGCGGAGAACACTGAAGCTTTCTTT
CDR3aa: CASSNEAENTEAFF

j_gene: TRBJ1-1
v_gene: TRBV12-3/TRBV12-4
d_gene: -
abundance: few
CDR3nt: TGTGCCAGCAGTACCCCAGTGTCCACTGAAGCTTTCTTT
CDR3aa: CASSTPVSTEAFF

j_gene: TRBJ2-5
v_gene: TRBV7-9
d_gene: -
abundance: -
CDR3nt: TGTGCCAGCAGGATAGAAGAGACCCAGTACTTC
CDR3aa: CASRIEETQYF

j_gene: TRBJ1-6
v_gene: TRBV2
d_gene: TRBD1
abundance: -
CDR3nt: TGTGCCAGCATTTGGGACAGGGCTGATACACCCCTCCACTTT
CDR3aa: CASIWDRADTPLHF

j_gene: TRBJ2-5
v_gene: TRBV5-4
d_gene: TRBD2
abundance: -
CDR3nt: TGTGCCAGCAGCTTAACGGGGGGGGAGACCCAGTACTTC
CDR3aa: CASSLTGGETQYF

j_gene: TRBJ2-3
v_gene: TRBV24-1
d_gene: TRBD1
abundance: -
CDR3nt: TGTGCCACCAGCCCCGGACAGGGGGTTATGGGAGATACGCAGTATTTT
CDR3aa: CATSPGQGVMGDTQYF

j_gene: TRBJ1-6
v_gene: TRBV5-1
d_gene: TRBD1
abundance: -
CDR3nt: TGCGCCAGCAGCTTGGGGACAGGGGGGGGTTCACCCCTCCACTTT
CDR3aa: CASSLGTGGGSPLHF

j_gene: TRBJ2-5
v_gene: TRBV6-4
d_gene: TRBD2
abundance: -
CDR3nt: TGTGCCAGCAGTCAACGAAGCGGGAGGCAAGAGACCCAGTACTTC
CDR3aa: CASSQRSGRQETQYF

j_gene: TRBJ2-3
v_gene: TRBV11-2
d_gene: -
abundance: -
CDR3nt: TGTGCCAGCAGCTGGGGGCCTTTAGGGGGCACAGATACGCAGTATTTT
CDR3aa: CASSWGPLGGTDTQYF

j_gene: TRBJ2-7
v_gene: TRBV11-2
d_gene: -
abundance: once
CDR3nt: TGTGCCAGCAGCGCCCTTCCGGGACACCGCTACGAGCAGTACTTC
CDR3aa: CASSALPGHRYEQYF

j_gene: TRBJ1-1
v_gene: TRBV6-5
d_gene: TRBD1
abundance: -
CDR3nt: TGTGCCAGCAGTTACGGGACAGGTTCCACTGACACTGAAGCTTTCTTT
CDR3aa: CASSYGTGSTDTEAFF

j_gene: TRBJ2-3
v_gene: TRBV6-1
d_gene: -
abundance: -
CDR3nt: TGTGCCAGCAGTGAAGTGCAGGGGAGCGATACGCAGTATTTT
CDR3aa: CASSEVQGSDTQYF

j_gene: TRBJ1-2
v_gene: TRBV7-8
d_gene: TRBD1
abundance: -
CDR3nt: TGTGCCAGCAGCTTAGTTCGGGACAGTTATTATGGCTACACCTTC
CDR3aa: CASSLVRDSYYGYTF

j_gene: TRBJ1-1
v_gene: TRBV28
d_gene: -
abundance: -
CDR3nt: TGTGCCAGCAGTTTGGTCCAAGGAGACACTGAAGCTTTCTTT
CDR3aa: CASSLVQGDTEAFF

j_gene: TRBJ1-1
v_gene: TRBV12-3/TRBV12-4
d_gene: -
abundance: -
CDR3nt: TGTGCCAGCAGTTTATCAGGGGAATTAGAAGCTTTCTTT
CDR3aa: CASSLSGELEAFF

j_gene: TRBJ2-7
v_gene: TRBV7-2
d_gene: TRBD2
abundance: -
CDR3nt: TGTGCCAGCAGCTCAGAGCGGGGGGGTGTCTCCGAGCAGTACTTC
CDR3aa: CASSSERGGVSEQYF